The present entry profiles one T cell receptor (beta chain) with its context. The data were produced by immunoSEQ multiplex PCR, yet TCRdb's version contains in-frame clones alone and is incomplete. The table includes tens of thousands of clones, 65% to 80% detected once. These data originate in a study of radiotherapy plus CTLA-4 blockade in lung cancer. Germline CDR1 LGHNT, CDR2 FRNRAP. The CDR3 is 14 amino acids. Trimming removed 6 bases from V and 4 bases from J, with 15 bases in between. The sequences come from peripheral blood, collected from a patient treated with radiotherapy plus ipilimumab. This receptor was taken from a human donor with non-small cell lung cancer who had a complete response to radiotherapy plus ipilimumab. This sequence joins TRBV12-5 and TRBJ1-2, with D possibly TRBD1 on 5 matching bases. The CDR3 is CASGGLGASYGYTF. The CDR3 nucleotides are TGTGCTAGTGGCGGACTCGGGGCCTCCTATGGCTACACCTTC.